The 27 T cell receptor beta chains below all came from one sample that was sequenced in a study of T-cell reconstitution after alpha-beta-depleted transplantation in children. Preparation of the TCRbeta library involved a method that used unique molecular identifiers. One entry per CDR3 protein results from TCRdb running MiXCR on the PCR reads. The sample yields a few hundred thousand distinct CDR3 sequences, approximately 20% seen once. This material consisted of PBMCs from the stem cell graft donor, taken from the stem cell graft. The receptors were sampled from a human donor who donated a stem cell graft to a child with acute lymphoblastic leukemia.

This clonotype has ten or more counts. The chain joins TRBV5-1 to TRBJ2-7, with 8 positions matching TRBD1. Losses at the gene ends were 0 bases for V and 4 bases for J; bases not matched to a gene: 6. There are 15 residues in the CDR3. Germline V gene sequence: CDR1 SGHRS, CDR2 YFSETQ. The CDR3 nucleotides read TGCGCCAGCAGCTTGGGTGGACAGGGTTCGTACGAGCAGTACTTC. This encodes CASSLGGQGSYEQYF.

The rearrangement uses TRBV20-1 and TRBJ2-7; weak D call: TRBD2 (5 bases). V was clipped by 6 bases and J by 2 bases, with 11 bases between them. Germline CDR1 reads DFQATT; CDR2 reads SNEGSKA (reference sequence). The CDR3 sequence is 12 residues long. For the CDR3, the DNA is TGCAGTGCCACCACGGGGACCTACGAGCAGTACTTC. It is translated as CSATTGTYEQYF.

This clonotype was recorded a few times. The chain recombines TRBV12-3 or TRBV12-4 with TRBJ1-1, with D possibly being TRBD1 (5 bases). This CDR3 region has 16 residues. The V end was cut by 2 bases, the J end by 4 bases, with 17 bases between. The CDR3 spells CASSLRREGLSTEAFF. CDR3 sequence (DNA): TGTGCCAGCAGTTTAAGGCGCGAGGGGTTGAGCACTGAAGCTTTCTTT.

Regarding this clonotype: Its ends do not fully match the called genes, so a read error is possible. The chain recombines TRBV4-1 with TRBJ2-7; TRBD2 aligns across 16 bases. Germline CDR1 is MGHRA and CDR2 is YSYEKL. The CDR3 consists of 18 residues. The CDR3 here is CASSRWGTSGRGPYDQYF. The CDR3 coding sequence is TGCGCCAGCAGCCGATGGGGGACTAGCGGGAGGGGGCCCTACGACCAGTACTTC.

The genes are TRBV11-1 and TRBJ2-1; the match to TRBD2 covers 12 bases. Germline CDR1 and CDR2: SGHAT and FQDESV (reference sequence). The length of the CDR3 is 20 residues. After removal of 6 bases from V and 0 bases from J, the junction contained 15 bases not matched to a gene. CDR3 sequence (DNA): TGTGCCAGCAGTCAAGTCACCGGGACTAGCGGGTCCTTCTCCTACAATGAGCAGTTCTTC. Its protein is CASSQVTGTSGSFSYNEQFF.

The V call is TRBV7-7, the J call TRBJ1-1; D call uncertain. V lost 5 bases and J 7 bases, leaving 20 bases between the germline ends. The length of the CDR3 is 15 residues. The V gene's germline CDR1 is SSHAT and CDR2 FNYEAQ (reference sequence). CDR3 protein: CASSRNGTFRIEAFF. The CDR3 nucleotides read TGTGCCAGCAGCCGGAACGGAACATTCCGGATTGAAGCTTTCTTT.

This clonotype was observed a few times. The chain combines TRBV30 with TRBJ2-2; TRBD1 is a possible D gene (5 bases). V shed 0 bases and J shed 5 bases, with 10 bases lying between them. The CDR3 is made up of 14 amino acids. Germline V gives CDR1 GTSNPN, CDR2 SVGIG (reference sequence). The CDR3 nucleotides read TGTGCCTGGAGTGTGACAGTATGGACCGGGGAGCTGTTTTTT. Its protein is CAWSVTVWTGELFF.

This clonotype came up a few times. This chain joins TRBV15 and TRBJ2-1; 13 nucleotides align to TRBD2. The V gene's germline CDR1 is LNHNV and CDR2 YYDKDF (reference sequence). With V trimmed by 5 bases and J by 6 bases, 4 bases remained unmatched. The CDR3 extends over 15 amino acids. CDR3 DNA: TGTGCCACCAGCCCTACTAGCGGGAGGGTCAATGAGCAGTTCTTC. Protein product: CATSPTSGRVNEQFF.

This clonotype appeared a few times. V gene TRBV27 combines with J gene TRBJ1-2; 8 positions match TRBD1. The V gene end was trimmed by 5 bases and the J gene end by 7 bases; junction bases not matched to a gene: 9. The CDR3 has 14 residues. Germline V gives CDR1 MNHEY, CDR2 SMNVEV (reference sequence). CDR3 residues: CASSPRGPDGGYTF. The CDR3 DNA reads TGTGCCAGCAGTCCCAGGGGGCCGGATGGTGGCTACACCTTC.

This chain joins TRBV12-3 or TRBV12-4 and TRBJ2-7, with 7 nucleotides matching TRBD1. CDR3 length: 17 residues. Germline trimming cut 5 bases from V and 2 bases from J; bases unmatched to any gene: 15. This CDR3 is CASSPTPGTEGPYEQYF. In nucleotides, the CDR3 is TGTGCCAGCAGTCCAACGCCGGGGACAGAAGGCCCCTACGAGCAGTACTTC.

This clonotype has more than one count but fewer than ten. V usage is TRBV29-1 and J usage is TRBJ1-1; D ambiguous. Between the trimmed V and J ends, which lost 2 bases and 0 bases, there was a span of 13 bases. The CDR3 contains 15 residues. Germline-derived CDR1 and CDR2 are SQVTM and ANQGSEA. DNA for the CDR3: TGCAGCGTTGAATGGGGAGCGCGGATGAACACTGAAGCTTTCTTT. Translation: CSVEWGARMNTEAFF.

The chain joins TRBV14 to TRBJ1-5; D is uncertain. Germline-derived CDR1 and CDR2 are SGHDN and FVKESK. The CDR3 length is 13 residues. Trimming took 2 bases from V and 3 from J, leaving 5 bases between them. CDR3 sequence reads: CASSQTINQPQHF. The CDR3 nucleotides are TGTGCCAGCAGCCAAACCATCAATCAGCCCCAGCATTTT.

The V call is TRBV7-3, the J call TRBJ2-2, with D possibly being TRBD1 (5 bases). This CDR3 region has 16 residues. V lost 5 bases and J lost 2, with 15 bases in between. Looked up from germline, CDR1 is SGHTA and CDR2 is FQGTGA. CDR3 in DNA: TGTGCCAGCAGCCCCGCAGGGCCGGCCAACACCGGGGAGCTGTTTTTT. Translated, it gives CASSPAGPANTGELFF.

This clonotype turned up a few times. The chain has TRBV10-3 and TRBJ2-5; possible D gene TRBD1, 6 bases. This CDR3 is built from 14 residues. V gave up 1 base and J gave up 5 bases, with 11 bases separating them. Per the germline V gene, CDR1 is ENHRY and CDR2 is SYGVKD. The CDR3 is CAISEYRVEETQYF. CDR3 coding DNA: TGTGCCATCAGTGAGTACAGGGTAGAGGAGACCCAGTACTTC.

The genes are TRBV20-1 and TRBJ2-7; D is unresolved. With 0 bases removed from V and 6 bases from J, the gap between germline ends came to 18 bases. CDR3 length equals 15 residues. Per germline, CDR1 DFQATT and CDR2 SNEGSKA (reference sequence). CDR3 DNA: TGCAGTGCTAGAGATCACCAGTCCCCCACTCCCGAGCAGTACTTC. Translated, it gives CSARDHQSPTPEQYF.

This clonotype was seen a few times. V is TRBV5-1 and J is TRBJ2-7; D possibly corresponds to TRBD1 (6 bases). The V gene's germline CDR1 is SGHRS and CDR2 YFSETQ. This CDR3 is built from 14 residues. V gave up 4 bases and J gave up 4 bases, with 15 bases separating them. CDR3 residues: CASSGLQGQYEQYF. CDR3 DNA: TGCGCCAGCAGCGGATTACAGGGTCAGTACGAGCAGTACTTC. Based on the CDR3 plus reference TRBV5-1 and TRBJ2-7, the full variable domain is KAGVTQTPRYLIKTRGQQVTLSCSPISGHRSVSWYQQTPGQGLQFLFEYFSETQRNKGNFPGRFSGRQFSNSRSEMNVSTLELGDSALYLCASSGLQGQYEQYFGPGTRLTVT.

This clonotype has more than one count but fewer than ten. The chain joins TRBV7-6 to TRBJ1-1, with D unresolved. From germline, CDR1 is SGHVS and CDR2 FNYEAQ. This CDR3 has 13 residues. V lost 1 base to trimming and J lost 6 bases, with 9 bases between them. The CDR3 sequence is CASSLGNSPEAFF. DNA for the CDR3: TGTGCCAGCAGCTTAGGAAACAGCCCTGAAGCTTTCTTT.

This clonotype has just a few counts. The chain is built from TRBV5-5 and TRBJ2-7; no clear D gene. V lost 4 bases and J 1 base, leaving 15 bases between the germline ends. The germline CDR1 and CDR2 sequences are SGHKS and YYEKEE (reference sequence). CDR3 length: 15 amino acids. Here the CDR3 reads CASSAQRLYSYEQYF. DNA of the CDR3: TGTGCCAGCAGCGCCCAGAGGCTTTATTCCTACGAGCAGTACTTC.

This chain joins TRBV24-1 and TRBJ2-2; TRBD1 matches at 8 bases. The CDR3 runs 17 residues. J gave up 1 base and V 4 bases, and 7 bases lay outside the gene matches. The germline gives CDR1 KGHDR, CDR2 SFDVKD. This CDR3 is CATSDRDRFENTGELFF. The CDR3 nucleotides are TGTGCCACCAGTGACAGGGACAGGTTTGAGAACACCGGGGAGCTGTTTTTT.

This sequence joins TRBV12-3 or TRBV12-4 and TRBJ2-2, with D perhaps TRBD2 (6 bases). This CDR3 spans 17 amino acids. V shed 2 bases and J shed 4 bases, with 17 bases lying between them. The chain's CDR3 is CASSLSKGIAATGELFF. Here the CDR3 DNA reads TGTGCCAGCAGTTTATCGAAGGGAATAGCGGCCACCGGGGAGCTGTTTTTT.

This clonotype was seen a single time. The chain links TRBV6-1 to TRBJ1-5; D unclear. With 1 base removed from V and 6 bases from J, the gap between germline ends came to 10 bases. Germline V gene lookup returns CDR1 MNHNS and CDR2 SASEGT. This CDR3 has 14 amino acids. The CDR3 protein is CASSEDGVPQPQHF. CDR3 in DNA: TGTGCCAGCAGTGAAGACGGGGTCCCTCAGCCCCAGCATTTT.

V is TRBV12-3 or TRBV12-4 and J is TRBJ2-2, with 10 positions matching TRBD2. CDR3 length equals 15 residues. Trimming at V came to 2 bases and at J to 6 bases, leaving 3 bases not matched to a gene. CDR3: CASSLRAGGAGELFF. For the CDR3, the DNA is TGTGCCAGCAGTTTACGAGCGGGAGGGGCCGGGGAGCTGTTTTTT.

This chain links TRBV5-1 with TRBJ2-7; 12 nucleotides line up with TRBD1. Trimming at V came to 0 bases and at J to 7 bases, leaving 8 bases not matched to a gene. CDR3 length equals 16 residues. Germline-derived CDR1 and CDR2 are SGHRS and YFSETQ. DNA of the CDR3: TGCGCCAGCAGCTTGGCAGCGGGACAGGGGGCGGGAGAGCAGTACTTC. Residues: CASSLAAGQGAGEQYF.

This clonotype was found many times. The chain has TRBV6-5 and TRBJ1-1, with TRBD1 identical over 7 bases. Germline V gives CDR1 MNHEY, CDR2 SVGAGI. V trimming: 4 bases; J trimming: 8 bases; junction bases outside the gene matches: 7. The CDR3 loop spans 13 amino acids. The CDR3 DNA sequence: TGTGCCAGCAGTTCTAACCAACAGGGGGAAGCTTTCTTT. Residues: CASSSNQQGEAFF.

The CDR3 nucleotides read TGCGCCAGCAGCCGCTGGACCGCCCCTAATGAAAAACTGTTTTTT. Its translation: CASSRWTAPNEKLFF. The chain uses TRBV4-1 and TRBJ1-4; D ambiguous. The CDR3 covers 15 residues. The V and J ends lost 4 bases and 3 bases respectively, with 12 bases between them. Germline CDR1 MGHRA, CDR2 YSYEKL.

This clonotype was detected a few times. The chain recombines TRBV9 with TRBJ2-1; maybe TRBD2 (6 bases). This CDR3 has 14 amino acids. Germline CDR1 SGDLS, CDR2 YYNGEE. The V gene lost 4 bases and the J gene lost 8 bases, with 16 bases spanning the gap. CDR3 sequence: CASSHPEGRDEQFF. The CDR3 coding sequence is TGTGCCAGCAGCCACCCGGAGGGAAGGGATGAGCAGTTCTTC.

This clonotype has more than one count but fewer than ten. The chain recombines TRBV24-1 with TRBJ2-1; 13 bases are shared with TRBD2. Germline V gene data show CDR1 as KGHDR and CDR2 as SFDVKD. The CDR3 extends over 16 amino acids. V lost 2 bases, J lost 6 bases, and 3 bases stayed unmatched. CDR3 residues: CATSDWTSGGGNEQFF. The CDR3 nucleotides read TGTGCCACCAGTGATTGGACTAGCGGGGGAGGCAATGAGCAGTTCTTC.